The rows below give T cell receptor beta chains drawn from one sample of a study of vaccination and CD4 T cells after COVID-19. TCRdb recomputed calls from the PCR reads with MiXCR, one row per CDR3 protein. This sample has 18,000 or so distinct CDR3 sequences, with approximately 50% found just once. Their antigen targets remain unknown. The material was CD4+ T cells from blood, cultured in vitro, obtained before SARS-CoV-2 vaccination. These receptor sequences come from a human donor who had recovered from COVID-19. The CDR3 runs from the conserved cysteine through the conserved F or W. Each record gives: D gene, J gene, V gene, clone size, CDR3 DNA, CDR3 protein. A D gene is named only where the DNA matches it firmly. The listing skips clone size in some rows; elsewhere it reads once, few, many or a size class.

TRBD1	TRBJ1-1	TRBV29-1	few	TGCAGCGCTAATAACAGGGGGAACACTGAAGCTTTCTTT	CSANNRGNTEAFF
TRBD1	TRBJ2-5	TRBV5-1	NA	TGCGCCAGCAGCTTGGGGCAAGGACAGGGGCAGACCCAGTACTTC	CASSLGQGQGQTQYF
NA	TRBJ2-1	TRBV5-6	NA	TGTGCCAGCAGCCGGGAGGGGGCTCTACTCTACAATGAGCAGTTCTTC	CASSREGALLYNEQFF
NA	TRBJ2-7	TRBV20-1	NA	TGCAGTGCTACACGTACCTACGAGCAGTACTTC	CSATRTYEQYF
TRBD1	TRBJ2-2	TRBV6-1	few	TGTGCCAGCCATACAGGGGAAAGAGACACCGGGGAGCTGTTTTTT	CASHTGERDTGELFF
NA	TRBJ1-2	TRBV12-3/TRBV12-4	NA	TGTGCCAGCGGGTGGACAGTAGGAAATGGCTACACCTTC	CASGWTVGNGYTF
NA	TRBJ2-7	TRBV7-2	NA	TGTGCCAGCAGCTTAGCAACCACAAGGGGGGCCTACGAGCAGTACTTC	CASSLATTRGAYEQYF
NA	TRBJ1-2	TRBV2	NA	TGTGCCAGCAGAACAGGGAGATCGGACTACACCTTC	CASRTGRSDYTF
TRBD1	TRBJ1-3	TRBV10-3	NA	TGTGCCATCAGGACCGGGACAGGGGCCACTGGAAACACCATATATTTT	CAIRTGTGATGNTIYF
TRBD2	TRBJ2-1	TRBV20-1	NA	TGCAGTGCGGCAGGGCTAGCGGGAGTAGATGAGCAGTTCTTC	CSAAGLAGVDEQFF
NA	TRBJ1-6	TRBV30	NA	TGTGCCTTCTCTACTGGGAGAAGCTCCTATAATTCACCCCTCCACTTT	CAFSTGRSSYNSPLHF
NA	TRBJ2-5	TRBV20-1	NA	TGCAGTGCCGCAGGGGGCGGGAGGACTGAGACCCAGTACTTC	CSAAGGGRTETQYF
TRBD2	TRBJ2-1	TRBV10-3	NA	TGTGCCATCAGTCCTAGCGGGAGTTACAATGAGCAGTTCTTC	CAISPSGSYNEQFF
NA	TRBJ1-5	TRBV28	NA	TGTGCCAGCAGTTTACCCCTGGGACTCAGTTCTGGTCCCCAGCATTTT	CASSLPLGLSSGPQHF
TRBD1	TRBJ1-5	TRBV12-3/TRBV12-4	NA	TGTGCCAGCAGATCGGGACAGGGTGATCAGCCCCAGCATTTT	CASRSGQGDQPQHF
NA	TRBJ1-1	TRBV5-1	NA	TGCGCCAGCAGCAGCCAGGGGCCTGAAGCTTTCTTT	CASSSQGPEAFF
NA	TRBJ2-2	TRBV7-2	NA	TGTGCCAGCAGCTTAGTTGGCGGCGCGAACACCGGGGAGCTGTTTTTT	CASSLVGGANTGELFF
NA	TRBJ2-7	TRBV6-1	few	TGTGCCAGCTGGGAGGGGGACAGATCCTACGAGCAGTACTTC	CASWEGDRSYEQYF
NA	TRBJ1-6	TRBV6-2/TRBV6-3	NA	TGTGCCAGCAGCGGGCACTGGGGTTCACCCCTCCACTTT	CASSGHWGSPLHF
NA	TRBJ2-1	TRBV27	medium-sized	TGTGCCAGCAGTTTGTACGGGGGCGTCTCCTACAATGAGCAGTTCTTC	CASSLYGGVSYNEQFF
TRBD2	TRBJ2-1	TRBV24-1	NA	TGTGCCACCAGTGATGGTGGAGGACTAGCGGGGGCCTACAATGAGCAGTTCTTC	CATSDGGGLAGAYNEQFF
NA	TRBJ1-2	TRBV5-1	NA	TGCGCCAGTAACGACGGCGGCCCGACGAGCTACACCTTC	CASNDGGPTSYTF
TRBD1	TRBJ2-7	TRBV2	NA	TGTGCCAGCACCCTTGGGGGACAGGCCTACGAGCAGTACTTC	CASTLGGQAYEQYF
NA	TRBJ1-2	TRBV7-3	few	TGTGCCAGCAGCGAAACCGATCGAGGGGGGCTGGTGTATGGCTACACCTTC	CASSETDRGGLVYGYTF
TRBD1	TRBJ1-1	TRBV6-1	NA	TGTGCCAGCAGTAGGGACAGGGGGAACACTGAAGCTTTCTTT	CASSRDRGNTEAFF
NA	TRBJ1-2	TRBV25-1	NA	TGTGCCAGCAGTGGTGGGGTCTATGGCTACACCTTC	CASSGGVYGYTF
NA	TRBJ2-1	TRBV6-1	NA	TGTGCCAGCAGGGGGACGGGCAGCTCCTACAATGAGCAGTTCTTC	CASRGTGSSYNEQFF
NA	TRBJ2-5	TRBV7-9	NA	TGTGCCAGCAGCTTAGGGCACCCCGGACAGGAGACCCAGTACTTC	CASSLGHPGQETQYF
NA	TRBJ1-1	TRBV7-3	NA	TGTGCCAGCAGCTTAATGGGTCAGAACACTGAAGCTTTCTTT	CASSLMGQNTEAFF
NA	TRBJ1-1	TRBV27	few	TGTGCCAGCAGTTTGCGCGGACGAGTCACTGAAGCTTTCTTT	CASSLRGRVTEAFF
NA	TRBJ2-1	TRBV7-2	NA	TGTGCCAGCAGCTTAGAAGGGGCATCCTACAATGAGCAGTTCTTC	CASSLEGASYNEQFF
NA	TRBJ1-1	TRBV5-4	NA	TGTGCCAGCAGACGGGACCAATCGGGCGCTGAAGCTTTCTTT	CASRRDQSGAEAFF
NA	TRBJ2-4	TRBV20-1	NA	TGCAGTGCCTCCCCCTTGGTGGCTAGAAACATTCAGTACTTC	CSASPLVARNIQYF
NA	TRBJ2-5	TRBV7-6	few	TGTGCCAGCAGCTTAAATGGCGTATCGCTCAAGGAGACCCAGTACTTC	CASSLNGVSLKETQYF
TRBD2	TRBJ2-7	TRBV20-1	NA	TGCAGTGCCCCCGATCCCGGGGGGACCCCCTACGAGCAGTACTTC	CSAPDPGGTPYEQYF
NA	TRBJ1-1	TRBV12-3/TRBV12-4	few	TGTGCCAGCAGTTTATGGGCGAACACTGAAGCTTTCTTT	CASSLWANTEAFF
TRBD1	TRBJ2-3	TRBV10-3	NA	TGTGCCATCAAGGGGACAGGGGGTACAGATACGCAGTATTTT	CAIKGTGGTDTQYF
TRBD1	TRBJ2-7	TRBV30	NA	TGTGCCTGGTCCGGGACAGGGGGCCACGAGCAGTACTTC	CAWSGTGGHEQYF
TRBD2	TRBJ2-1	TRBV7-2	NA	TGTGCCAGCAGCCGCGATCTAGCGGGCGGGGATGAGCAGTTCTTC	CASSRDLAGGDEQFF
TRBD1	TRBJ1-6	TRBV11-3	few	TGTGCCAGCAGCAAGATGACAGGGGGAAATTCACCCCTCCACTTT	CASSKMTGGNSPLHF
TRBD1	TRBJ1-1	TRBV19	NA	TGTGCCAGTAGTGCACGGACAGGCATGAACACTGAAGCTTTCTTT	CASSARTGMNTEAFF
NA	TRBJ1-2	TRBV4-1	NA	TGCGCCAGCAGCCCCCCGGTAAGGGAAGATGGCTACACCTTC	CASSPPVREDGYTF
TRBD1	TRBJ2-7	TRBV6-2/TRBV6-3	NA	TGTGCCACCAGGACAGGGGGGTCAGACGAGCAGTACTTC	CATRTGGSDEQYF
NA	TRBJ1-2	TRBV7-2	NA	TGTGCCAGCAGCCCTAGGACGGACCTTAAGGACACCTTC	CASSPRTDLKDTF
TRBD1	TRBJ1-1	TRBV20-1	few	TGCAGTGCTAGATCGGGACAGGGAAAGACTGAAGCTTTCTTT	CSARSGQGKTEAFF
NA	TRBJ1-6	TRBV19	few	TGTGCCAGTAGCACAAGGACGAGGGGTGGTAATTCACCCCTCCACTTT	CASSTRTRGGNSPLHF
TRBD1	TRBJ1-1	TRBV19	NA	TGTGCCAGTAAGCCCCAACAGGGGTCTGCTGAAGCTTTCTTT	CASKPQQGSAEAFF
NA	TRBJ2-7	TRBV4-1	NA	TGCGCCAGCAGCCAAGTCCGGGCCTACGAGCAGTACTTC	CASSQVRAYEQYF
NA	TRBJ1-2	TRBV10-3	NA	TGTGCCATCAGTGAGCCCACGGGCCTAGCCAGTGGGGGCTACACCTTC	CAISEPTGLASGGYTF
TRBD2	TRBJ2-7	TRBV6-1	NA	TGTGCCAGCAGAGCCCCTAGCGGAAGCTCCTACGAGCAGTACTTC	CASRAPSGSSYEQYF
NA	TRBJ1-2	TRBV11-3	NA	TGTGCCAGCAGCTGGATGACGGGACTTCTTAACTATGGCTACACCTTC	CASSWMTGLLNYGYTF
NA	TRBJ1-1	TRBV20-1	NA	TGCAGTGCTAGAGAAGTTGGCGGGCAAAGGATTATTAACACTGAAGCTTTCTTT	CSAREVGGQRIINTEAFF
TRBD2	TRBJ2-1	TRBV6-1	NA	TGTGCCAGCGTGGCTAGCGGGGGGGACAATGAGCAGTTCTTC	CASVASGGDNEQFF
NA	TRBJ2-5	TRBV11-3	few	TGTGCCAGCAGCTCGAGAGGTGGGGAGACCCAGTACTTC	CASSSRGGETQYF
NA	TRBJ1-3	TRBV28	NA	TGTGCCAGCAGACGGCCCCTTGGAAACACCATATATTTT	CASRRPLGNTIYF
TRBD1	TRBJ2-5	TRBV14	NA	TGTGCCAGCAGCCAAGGGACAGGAAAAGAGACCCAGTACTTC	CASSQGTGKETQYF
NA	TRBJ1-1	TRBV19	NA	TGTGCCAGTAGTGAGAGGGGACGGCGGATGAACACTGAAGCTTTCTTT	CASSERGRRMNTEAFF
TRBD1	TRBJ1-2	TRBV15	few	TGTGCCACCAGCCTTGCAGGGGGCGATTACTATGGCTACACCTTC	CATSLAGGDYYGYTF
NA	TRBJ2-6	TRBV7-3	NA	TGTGCCAGCAGCTCACCCCGCGGCTCTGGGGCCAACGTCCTGACTTTC	CASSSPRGSGANVLTF
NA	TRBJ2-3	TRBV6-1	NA	TGTGCCAGCAGCCGTGACTCCGCTAGCACAGATACGCAGTATTTT	CASSRDSASTDTQYF